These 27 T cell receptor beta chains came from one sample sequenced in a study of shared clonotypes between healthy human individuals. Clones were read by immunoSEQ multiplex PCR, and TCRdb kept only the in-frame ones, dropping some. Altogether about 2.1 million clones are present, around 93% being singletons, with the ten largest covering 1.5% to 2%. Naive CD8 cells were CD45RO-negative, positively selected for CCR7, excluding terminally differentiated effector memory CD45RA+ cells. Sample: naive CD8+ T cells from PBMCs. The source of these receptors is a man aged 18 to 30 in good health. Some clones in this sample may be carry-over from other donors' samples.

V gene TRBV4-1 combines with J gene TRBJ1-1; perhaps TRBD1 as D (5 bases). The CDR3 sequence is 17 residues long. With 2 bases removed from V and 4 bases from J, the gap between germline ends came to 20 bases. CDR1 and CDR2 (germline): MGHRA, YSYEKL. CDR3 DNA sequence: TGCGCCAGCAGCCAACGGGACCCGGGGGGGGGAATCACTGAAGCTTTCTTT. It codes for CASSQRDPGGGITEAFF.

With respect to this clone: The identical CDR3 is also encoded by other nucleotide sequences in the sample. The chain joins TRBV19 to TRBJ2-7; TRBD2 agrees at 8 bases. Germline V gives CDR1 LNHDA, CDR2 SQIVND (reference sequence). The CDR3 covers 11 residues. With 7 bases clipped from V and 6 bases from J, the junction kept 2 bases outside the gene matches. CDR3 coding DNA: TGTGCCAGTACCGCGGGGGGCGAGCAGTACTTC. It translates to CASTAGGEQYF. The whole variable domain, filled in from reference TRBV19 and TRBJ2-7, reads DGGITQSPKYLFRKEGQNVTLSCEQNLNHDAMYWYRQDPGQGLRLIYYSQIVNDFQKGDIAEGYSVSREKKESFPLTVTSAQKNPTAFYLCASTAGGEQYFGPGTRLTVT.

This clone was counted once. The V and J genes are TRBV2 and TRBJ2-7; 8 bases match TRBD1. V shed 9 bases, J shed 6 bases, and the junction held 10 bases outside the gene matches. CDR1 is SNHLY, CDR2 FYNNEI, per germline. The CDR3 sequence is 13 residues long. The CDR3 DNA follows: TGTGCCAGTGGGGACAGGCCTTTACTCGAGCAGTACTTC. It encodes CASGDRPLLEQYF.

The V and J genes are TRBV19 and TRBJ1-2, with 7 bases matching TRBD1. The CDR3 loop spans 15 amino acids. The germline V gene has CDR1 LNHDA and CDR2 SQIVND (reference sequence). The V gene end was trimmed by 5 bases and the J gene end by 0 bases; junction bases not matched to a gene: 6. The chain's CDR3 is CASSDAGTANYGYTF. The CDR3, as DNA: TGTGCCAGTAGTGACGCCGGGACAGCTAACTATGGCTACACCTTC.

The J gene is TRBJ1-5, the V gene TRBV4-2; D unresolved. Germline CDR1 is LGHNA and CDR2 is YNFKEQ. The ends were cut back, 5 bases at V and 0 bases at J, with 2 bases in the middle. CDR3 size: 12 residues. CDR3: CASSYSNQPQHF. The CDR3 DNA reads TGTGCCAGCAGCTATAGCAATCAGCCCCAGCATTTT.

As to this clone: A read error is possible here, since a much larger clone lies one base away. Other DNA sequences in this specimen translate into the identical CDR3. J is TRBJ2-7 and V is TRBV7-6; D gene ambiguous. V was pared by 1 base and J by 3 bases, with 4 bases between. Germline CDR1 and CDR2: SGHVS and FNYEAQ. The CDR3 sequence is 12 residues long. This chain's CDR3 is CASSLGDYEQYF. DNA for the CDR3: TGTGCCAGCAGCTTAGGGGACTACGAGCAGTACTTC.

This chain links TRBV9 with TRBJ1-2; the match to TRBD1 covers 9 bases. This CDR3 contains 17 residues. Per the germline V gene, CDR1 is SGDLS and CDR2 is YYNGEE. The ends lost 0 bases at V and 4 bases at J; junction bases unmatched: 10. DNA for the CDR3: TGTGCCAGCAGCGTAGACAGGAACAGGGGGCGCGCCTATGGCTACACCTTC. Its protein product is CASSVDRNRGRAYGYTF.

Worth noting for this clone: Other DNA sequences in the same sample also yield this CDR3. This CDR3 reads CASSLEGLNTEAFF. The CDR3 nucleotides are TGCGCCAGCAGCTTAGAGGGCTTGAACACTGAAGCTTTCTTT. The rearrangement uses TRBV5-1 and TRBJ1-1; D call uncertain. V dropped 2 bases and J dropped 0 bases, with 8 bases sitting between them. CDR1 SGHRS and CDR2 YFSETQ come from the germline V gene. The CDR3 runs 14 residues.

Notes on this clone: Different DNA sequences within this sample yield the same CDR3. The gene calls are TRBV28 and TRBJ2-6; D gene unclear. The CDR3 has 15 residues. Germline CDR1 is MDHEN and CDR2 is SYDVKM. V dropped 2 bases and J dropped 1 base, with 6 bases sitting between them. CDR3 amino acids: CASSLGFSGANVLTF. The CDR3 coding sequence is TGTGCCAGCAGTTTAGGTTTTTCTGGGGCCAACGTCCTGACTTTC.

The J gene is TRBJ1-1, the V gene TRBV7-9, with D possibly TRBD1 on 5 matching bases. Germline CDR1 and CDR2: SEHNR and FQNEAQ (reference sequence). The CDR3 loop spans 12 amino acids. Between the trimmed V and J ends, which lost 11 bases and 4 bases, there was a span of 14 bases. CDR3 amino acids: CASLGVATEAFF. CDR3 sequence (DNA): TGTGCCTCTTTAGGGGTGGCCACTGAAGCTTTCTTT.

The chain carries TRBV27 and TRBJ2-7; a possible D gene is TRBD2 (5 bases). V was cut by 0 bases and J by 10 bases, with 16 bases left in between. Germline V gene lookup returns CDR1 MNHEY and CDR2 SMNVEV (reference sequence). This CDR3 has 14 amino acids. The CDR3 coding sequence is TGTGCCAGCAGTTTATCGGGTTACATGCCTAGCCAGTACTTC. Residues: CASSLSGYMPSQYF.

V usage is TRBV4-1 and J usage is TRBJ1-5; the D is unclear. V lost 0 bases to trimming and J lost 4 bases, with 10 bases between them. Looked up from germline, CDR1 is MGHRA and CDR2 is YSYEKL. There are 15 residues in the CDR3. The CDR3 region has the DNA TGCGCCAGCAGCCAAGATATGGCAGATAATCAGCCCCAGCATTTT. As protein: CASSQDMADNQPQHF.

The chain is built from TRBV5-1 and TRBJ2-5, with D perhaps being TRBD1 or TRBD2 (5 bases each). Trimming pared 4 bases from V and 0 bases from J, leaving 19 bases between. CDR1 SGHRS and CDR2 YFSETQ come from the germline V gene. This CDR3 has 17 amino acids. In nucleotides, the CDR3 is TGCGCCAGCAGCGCGTGGGGGAGTTTGGGGTACCAAGAGACCCAGTACTTC. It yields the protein CASSAWGSLGYQETQYF.

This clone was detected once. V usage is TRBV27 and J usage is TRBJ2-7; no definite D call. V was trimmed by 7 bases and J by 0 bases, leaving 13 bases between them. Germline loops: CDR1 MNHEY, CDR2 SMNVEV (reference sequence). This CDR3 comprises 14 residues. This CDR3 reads CASKWYTHSYEQYF. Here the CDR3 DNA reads TGTGCCAGCAAATGGTACACCCACTCCTACGAGCAGTACTTC.

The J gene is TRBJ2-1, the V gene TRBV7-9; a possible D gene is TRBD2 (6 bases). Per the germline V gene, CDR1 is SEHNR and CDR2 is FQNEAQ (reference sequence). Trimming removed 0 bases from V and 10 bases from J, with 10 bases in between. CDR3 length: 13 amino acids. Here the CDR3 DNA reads TGTGCCAGCAGCTTAGCGGAGGGAGTCGAGCAGTTCTTC. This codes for CASSLAEGVEQFF.

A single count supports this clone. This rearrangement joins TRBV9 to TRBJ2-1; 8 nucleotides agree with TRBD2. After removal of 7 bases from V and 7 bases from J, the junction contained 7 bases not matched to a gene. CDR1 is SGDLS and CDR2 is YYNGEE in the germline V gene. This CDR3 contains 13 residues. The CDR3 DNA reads TGTGCCAGCGAGCGGGAGCAAGGGAATGAGCAGTTCTTC. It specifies CASEREQGNEQFF.

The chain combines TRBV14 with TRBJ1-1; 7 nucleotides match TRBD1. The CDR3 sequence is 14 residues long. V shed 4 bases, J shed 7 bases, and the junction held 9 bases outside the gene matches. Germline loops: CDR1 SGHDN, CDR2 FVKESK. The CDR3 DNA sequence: TGTGCCAGCAGCCTAGGGGGCCTGACCTATGAAGCTTTCTTT. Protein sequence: CASSLGGLTYEAFF.

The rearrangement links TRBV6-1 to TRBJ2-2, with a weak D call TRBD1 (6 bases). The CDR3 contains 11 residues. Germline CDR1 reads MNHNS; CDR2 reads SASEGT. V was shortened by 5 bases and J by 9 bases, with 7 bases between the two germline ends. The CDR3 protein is CASSRGWELFF. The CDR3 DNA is TGTGCCAGCAGTAGGGGGTGGGAGCTGTTTTTT.

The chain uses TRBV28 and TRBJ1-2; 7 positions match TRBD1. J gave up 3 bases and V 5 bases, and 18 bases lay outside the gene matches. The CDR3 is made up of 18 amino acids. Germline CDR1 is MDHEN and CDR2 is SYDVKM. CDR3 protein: CASSIRGIKTVVYYGYTF. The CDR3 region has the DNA TGTGCCAGCAGTATCAGGGGGATAAAGACAGTCGTGTACTATGGCTACACCTTC.

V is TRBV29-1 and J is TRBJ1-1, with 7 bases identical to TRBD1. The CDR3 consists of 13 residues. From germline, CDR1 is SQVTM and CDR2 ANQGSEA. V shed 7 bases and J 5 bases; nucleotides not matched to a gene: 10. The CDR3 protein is CSARTGRGTEAFF. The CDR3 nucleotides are TGCAGCGCCCGGACAGGCCGGGGTACTGAAGCTTTCTTT.

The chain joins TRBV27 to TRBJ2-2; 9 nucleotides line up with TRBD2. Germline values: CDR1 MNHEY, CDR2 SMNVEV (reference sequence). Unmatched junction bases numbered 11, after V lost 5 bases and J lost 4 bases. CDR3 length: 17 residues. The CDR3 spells CASSHPWASGATGELFF. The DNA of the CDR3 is TGTGCCAGCAGTCACCCCTGGGCTAGCGGGGCCACCGGGGAGCTGTTTTTT.

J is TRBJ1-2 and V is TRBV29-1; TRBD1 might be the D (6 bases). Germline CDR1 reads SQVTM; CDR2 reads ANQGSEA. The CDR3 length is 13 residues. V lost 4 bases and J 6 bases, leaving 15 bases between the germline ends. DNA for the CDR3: TGCAGCGTTGCCGGGGGCAGGCCGGATGGCTACACCTTC. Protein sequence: CSVAGGRPDGYTF.

The CDR3 loop reads CASSSVEGSPRETQYF. The DNA of the CDR3 is TGTGCCAGCAGTTCAGTCGAGGGCAGCCCAAGAGAGACCCAGTACTTC. V usage is TRBV27 and J usage is TRBJ2-5; perhaps TRBD2 as D (5 bases). CDR3 length equals 16 residues. CDR1 is MNHEY, CDR2 SMNVEV, per germline (reference sequence). Trimming stripped 4 bases from V and 4 bases from J, with 19 bases between.

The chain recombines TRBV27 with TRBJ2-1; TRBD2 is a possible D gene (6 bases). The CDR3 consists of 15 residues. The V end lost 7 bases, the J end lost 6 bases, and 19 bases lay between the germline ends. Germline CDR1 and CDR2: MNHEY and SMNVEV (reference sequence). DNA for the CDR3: TGTGCCAGCAATCGCCGGGACTCAAGGAGCAATGAGCAGTTCTTC. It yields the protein CASNRRDSRSNEQFF.

CDR3 in DNA: TGCGCCAGCAGCAGTGGACGGGGCTACGAGCAGTACTTC. Translated, it gives CASSSGRGYEQYF. This chain links TRBV4-3 with TRBJ2-7, with D perhaps matching TRBD2 (5 bases). This CDR3 spans 13 amino acids. CDR1 and CDR2 (germline): LGHNA, YSLEER. Trimming pared 5 bases from V and 3 bases from J, leaving 11 bases between.

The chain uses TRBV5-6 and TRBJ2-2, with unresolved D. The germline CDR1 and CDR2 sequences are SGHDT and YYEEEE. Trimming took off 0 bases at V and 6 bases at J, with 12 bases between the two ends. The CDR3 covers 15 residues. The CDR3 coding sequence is TGTGCCAGCAGCTTGGGTTCAGGCCGGGCCGGGGAGCTGTTTTTT. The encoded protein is CASSLGSGRAGELFF.

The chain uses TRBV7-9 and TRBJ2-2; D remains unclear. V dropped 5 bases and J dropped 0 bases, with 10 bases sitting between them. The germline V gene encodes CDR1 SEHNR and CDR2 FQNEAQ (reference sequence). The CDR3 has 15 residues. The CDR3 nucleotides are TGTGCCAGCAGCCGCCACGATACGAACACCGGGGAGCTGTTTTTT. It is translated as CASSRHDTNTGELFF.